This TCR beta chain was recorded in a study of low-dose radiotherapy and immunotherapy resistance in tumors. The CDR3 contains 13 residues. Trimming took 5 bases from V and 10 from J, leaving 15 bases between them. The germline V gene encodes CDR1 MDHEN and CDR2 SYDVKM. The time point is: after trial treatment. Treatment described: LDRT plus nivolumab, ipilimumab, low-dose cyclophosphamide and aspirin (RACIN trial). The therapy administered to donors comprised nivolumab, ipilimumab, aspirin, low-dose cyclophosphamide and low-dose radiotherapy. As for this clonotype: With only one base between it and a far larger clone, this is likely a read error.

Alpha- and beta-chain coverage of first-strand cDNA came from TRAV- and TRBV-specific primers. Amplification of TCRs used a constant-region primer and V-primer adapter for 20 PCR cycles. Via MiXCR, TCRdb re-called the reads, giving one row per CDR3 protein. The table records under 70,000 distinct CDR3 sequences, 23% of them present only once. The sequence was collected from a male donor with prostate cancer. The rearrangement uses TRBV28 and TRBJ2-1, with a possible D match to TRBD2 (5 bases). Sequencing was performed on PBMCs, taken after low-dose radiotherapy plus immunotherapy. The CDR3 DNA is TGTGCCAGCAGTAAACTAGGAACCTACGAGCAGTTCTTC. This encodes CASSKLGTYEQFF. Full variable domain (rest looked up from reference TRBV28 and TRBJ2-1): DVKVTQSSRYLVKRTGEKVFLECVQDMDHENMFWYRQDPGLGLRLIYFSYDVKMKEKGDIPEGYSVSREKKERFSLILESASTNQTSMYLCASSKLGTYEQFFGPGTRLTVL.